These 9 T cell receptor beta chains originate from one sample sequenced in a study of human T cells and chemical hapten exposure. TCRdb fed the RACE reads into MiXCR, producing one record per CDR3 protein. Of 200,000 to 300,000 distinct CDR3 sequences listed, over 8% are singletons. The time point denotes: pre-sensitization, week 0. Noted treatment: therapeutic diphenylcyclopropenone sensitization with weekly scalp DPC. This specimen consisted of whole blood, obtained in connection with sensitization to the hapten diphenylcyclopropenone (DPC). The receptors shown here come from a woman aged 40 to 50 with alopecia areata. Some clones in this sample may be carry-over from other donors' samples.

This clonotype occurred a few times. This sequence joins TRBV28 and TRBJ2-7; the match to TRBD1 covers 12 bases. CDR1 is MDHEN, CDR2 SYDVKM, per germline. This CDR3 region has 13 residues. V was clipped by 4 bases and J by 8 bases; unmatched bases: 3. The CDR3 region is CASSSGTGGKQYF. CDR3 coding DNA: TGTGCCAGCAGTTCCGGGACAGGGGGCAAGCAGTACTTC.

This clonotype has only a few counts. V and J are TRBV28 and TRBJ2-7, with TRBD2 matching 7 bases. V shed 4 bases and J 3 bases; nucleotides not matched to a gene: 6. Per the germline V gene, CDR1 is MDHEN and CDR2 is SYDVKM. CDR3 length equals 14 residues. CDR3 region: CASSSGTTLYEQYF. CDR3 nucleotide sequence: TGTGCCAGCAGTTCCGGGACTACCCTCTACGAGCAGTACTTC.

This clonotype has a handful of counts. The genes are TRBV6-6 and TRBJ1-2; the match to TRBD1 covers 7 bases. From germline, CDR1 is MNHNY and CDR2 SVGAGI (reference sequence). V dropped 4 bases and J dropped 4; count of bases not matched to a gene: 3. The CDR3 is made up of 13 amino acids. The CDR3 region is CASSFRDSYGYTF. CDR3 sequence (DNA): TGTGCCAGCAGTTTTCGGGACAGCTATGGCTACACCTTC.

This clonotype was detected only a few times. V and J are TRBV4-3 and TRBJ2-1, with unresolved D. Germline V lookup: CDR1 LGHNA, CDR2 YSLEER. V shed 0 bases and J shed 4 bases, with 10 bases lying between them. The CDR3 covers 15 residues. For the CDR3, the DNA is TGCGCCAGCAGCCAAGAAGCTGGACCTTACAATGAGCAGTTCTTC. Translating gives CASSQEAGPYNEQFF.

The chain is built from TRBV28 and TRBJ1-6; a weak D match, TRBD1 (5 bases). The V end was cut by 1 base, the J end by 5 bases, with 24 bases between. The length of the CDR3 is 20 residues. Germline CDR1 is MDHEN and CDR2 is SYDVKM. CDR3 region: CASSLSIRRPGQGNNSPLHF. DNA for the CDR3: TGTGCCAGCAGTTTATCTATCAGGAGGCCTGGGCAGGGAAATAATTCACCCCTCCACTTT.

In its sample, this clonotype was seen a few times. The CDR3 DNA is TGTGCCAGCAGTTCGTTAGGACGGTCTGGGGCCAACGTCCTGACTTTC. Translating gives CASSSLGRSGANVLTF. The chain joins TRBV28 to TRBJ2-6; no clear D. V lost 4 bases and J 1 base, leaving 11 bases between the germline ends. The length of the CDR3 is 16 residues. CDR1 and CDR2 from the germline V gene are MDHEN and SYDVKM.

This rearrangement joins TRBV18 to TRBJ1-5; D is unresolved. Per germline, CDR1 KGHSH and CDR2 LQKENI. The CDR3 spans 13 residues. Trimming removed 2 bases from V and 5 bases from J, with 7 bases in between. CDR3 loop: CASSPSEDQPQHF. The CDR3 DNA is TGTGCCAGCTCACCATCGGAAGATCAGCCCCAGCATTTT.

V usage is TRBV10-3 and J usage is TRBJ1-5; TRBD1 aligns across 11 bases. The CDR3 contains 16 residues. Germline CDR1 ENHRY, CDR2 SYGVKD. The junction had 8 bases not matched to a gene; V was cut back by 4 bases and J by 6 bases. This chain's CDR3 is CAISGTGGELGQPQHF. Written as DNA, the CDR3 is TGTGCCATCAGTGGGACAGGGGGCGAGTTGGGTCAGCCCCAGCATTTT.

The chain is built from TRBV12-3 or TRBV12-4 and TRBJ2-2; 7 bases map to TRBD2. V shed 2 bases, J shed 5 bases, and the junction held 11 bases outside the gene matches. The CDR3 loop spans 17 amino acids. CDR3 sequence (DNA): TGTGCCAGCAGTTTATATCCAAGGGCGGGAGATACCGGGGAGCTGTTTTTT. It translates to CASSLYPRAGDTGELFF.